This TCR beta chain was recorded in a study of shared clonotypes between healthy human individuals. Study-wide results and caveats: Naive subsets generally had larger estimated richness than memory subsets. With a handful of donors compared, 5% to 5.5% of naive CD4 clonotypes were shared. With few donors, the genetic and exposure-history diversity represented was limited.

The CDR3 is 14 residues long. With 6 bases removed from V and 2 bases from J, the gap between germline ends came to 13 bases. The V gene's germline CDR1 is KGHSH and CDR2 LQKENI. Some clones are missing from TCRdb's copy, which holds only in-frame ones; the method was immunoSEQ multiplex PCR. The profile covers roughly 520,000 clones, with about 96% appearing a single time and approximately 0.06% taken by the ten largest. About this clone: Its matching antigen is unknown.

This clonotype originated in a woman in her 30s in good health. Specimen: naive CD4+ T cells sorted from blood. Subset here: CD45RA+ positively selected. This chain links TRBV18 with TRBJ2-5, with D perhaps TRBD1 or TRBD2 (5 bases each). The chain's CDR3 is CASSRRDGQETQYF. CDR3 DNA sequence: TGTGCCAGCTCTCGACGGGACGGACAAGAGACCCAGTACTTC.